The following is a T cell receptor (beta chain) sequence with its context. The sample is drawn from a study of shared clonotypes between healthy human individuals. V lost 0 bases, J lost 1 base, and 4 bases lay in between. CDR1 is SGHTS and CDR2 is YDEGEE in the germline V gene. This CDR3 spans 13 amino acids. Data came from immunoSEQ multiplex PCR; TCRdb stores just in-frame clones and leaves some out. There are approximately 1,500,000 clones in the sample; under 99% occur only once, and around 0.45% lies in the top ten. The specimen sequenced was naive CD4+ T cells sorted from blood. Stated subset: CD45RA+ positively selected. The rearrangement uses TRBV5-8 and TRBJ1-1; D call uncertain. The sequence was collected from a man aged 25 to 45 in good health. The CDR3 DNA reads TGTGCCAGCAGCTTGGGTAAGAACACTGAAGCTTTCTTT. This gives the protein CASSLGKNTEAFF.